These 31 T cell receptor beta chains originate from one sample sequenced in a study of blood T cells in healthy people across ages. With a J-beta primer mix and a sample-barcoded 5' primer, a second PCR ran about 6 to 11 cycles. TCRdb recomputed calls from the 5' RACE reads with MiXCR, one row per CDR3 protein. The repertoire includes 1.5 million to 2 million distinct CDR3 sequences, about 30% of them detected once, and more than 6% sits in the top ten. Sequencing was carried out using blood. Receptor source: a woman between 25 and 40 years old in good health.

The chain couples TRBV20-1 to TRBJ2-3; 9 bases fit TRBD2. Unmatched junction bases numbered 11, after V lost 1 base and J lost 3 bases. CDR3 length equals 17 residues. Germline V gene lookup returns CDR1 DFQATT and CDR2 SNEGSKA (reference sequence). CDR3 bases: TGCAGTGCTAGAGTGACAACCTGGCGGGGGGGGACAGATACGCAGTATTTT. Translating gives CSARVTTWRGGTDTQYF.

The V gene is TRBV7-9, the J gene TRBJ2-3; 7 bases line up with TRBD2. CDR3 length: 14 amino acids. In germline, CDR1 is SEHNR, CDR2 FQNEAQ (reference sequence). Germline trimming cut 9 bases from V and 0 bases from J; bases unmatched to any gene: 6. The CDR3: CARSPAGSTDTQYF. CDR3 sequence (DNA): TGTGCCAGAAGCCCAGCGGGGAGCACAGATACGCAGTATTTT.

The table lists this clonotype with many counts. CDR3 nucleotide sequence: TGTGCCAGCAGCGGGACTAGCGGGGGCCCCTACGAGCAGTACTTC. This gives the protein CASSGTSGGPYEQYF. The chain recombines TRBV7-2 with TRBJ2-7, with 14 bases matching TRBD2. This CDR3 has 15 residues. CDR1 and CDR2 (germline): SGHTA, FQGNSA. V was clipped by 5 bases and J by 2 bases; unmatched bases: 2.

The V call is TRBV4-1, the J call TRBJ1-4; 7 bases are a match to TRBD1. CDR1 and CDR2 (germline): MGHRA, YSYEKL. This CDR3 has 17 residues. The ends lost 4 bases at V and 0 bases at J; junction bases unmatched: 8. CDR3 residues: CASSPRKGASTNEKLFF. The CDR3 bases are TGCGCCAGCAGCCCGAGAAAGGGGGCTTCAACTAATGAAAAACTGTTTTTT.

This clonotype came up many times. The gene calls are TRBV24-1 and TRBJ1-2; 9 nucleotides match TRBD1. The CDR3 contains 13 residues. Trimming removed 5 bases from V and 5 bases from J; junction bases left unmatched: 2. Germline loops: CDR1 KGHDR, CDR2 SFDVKD. The CDR3 region has the DNA TGTGCCACCAGTGTGACAGGGGGATATGGCTACACCTTC. Translating it yields CATSVTGGYGYTF.

The chain recombines TRBV7-9 with TRBJ2-5; the match to TRBD1 covers 7 bases. Per the germline V gene, CDR1 is SEHNR and CDR2 is FQNEAQ (reference sequence). The CDR3 has 16 amino acids. V was pared by 3 bases and J by 0 bases, with 7 bases of the junction left unmatched. The CDR3, as DNA: TGTGCCAGCAGCTTTCAACAGGGGCTGTACCAAGAGACCCAGTACTTC. It encodes CASSFQQGLYQETQYF.

Many counts were recorded for this clonotype. The chain couples TRBV20-1 to TRBJ1-1, with D possibly TRBD1 on 5 matching bases. CDR1 and CDR2 (germline): DFQATT, SNEGSKA (reference sequence). CDR3 length equals 11 residues. Trimming took 5 bases from V and 4 from J, leaving 8 bases between them. CDR3 nucleotides: TGCAGTGCTTCGGGGGGCACTGAAGCTTTCTTT. Its translation: CSASGGTEAFF.

CDR3 in DNA: TGTGCCAGCACCAGAAGACAGGGCCTCACTGAAGCTTTCTTT. It encodes CASTRRQGLTEAFF. V and J are TRBV6-1 and TRBJ1-1; 7 bases align to TRBD1. V lost 7 bases and J lost 4; bases outside the gene matches: 9. CDR1 MNHNS and CDR2 SASEGT come from the germline V gene. The CDR3 has 14 residues.

This chain uses TRBV24-1 with TRBJ2-5; D remains unclear. This CDR3 is 12 amino acids long. V was pared by 4 bases and J by 0 bases, with 2 bases between. Germline loops: CDR1 KGHDR, CDR2 SFDVKD. CDR3 in amino acids: CATSDHQETQYF. CDR3 DNA: TGTGCCACCAGTGACCACCAAGAGACCCAGTACTTC.

Ten or more counts support this clonotype. The chain couples TRBV5-1 to TRBJ1-4; D is uncertain. The CDR3 loop spans 14 amino acids. Trimming removed 0 bases at V and 3 bases at J, with 6 bases between. The germline V gene has CDR1 SGHRS and CDR2 YFSETQ. The CDR3 nucleotides read TGCGCCAGCAGCTTGGATCCATCTAATGAAAAACTGTTTTTT. It encodes CASSLDPSNEKLFF. The full variable domain, completed using reference TRBV5-1 and TRBJ1-4, is KAGVTQTPRYLIKTRGQQVTLSCSPISGHRSVSWYQQTPGQGLQFLFEYFSETQRNKGNFPGRFSGRQFSNSRSEMNVSTLELGDSALYLCASSLDPSNEKLFFGSGTQLSVL.

This clonotype was observed a handful of times. V is TRBV4-3 and J is TRBJ1-1, with 7 nucleotides matching TRBD1. This CDR3 comprises 15 residues. Germline V gene sequence: CDR1 LGHNA, CDR2 YSLEER. Trimming at V came to 1 base and at J to 1 base, leaving 3 bases not matched to a gene. CDR3 bases: TGCGCCAGCAGCCAAGGACAGGGACGGAACACTGAAGCTTTCTTT. Translated: CASSQGQGRNTEAFF.

The CDR3 DNA follows: TGTACCAGCAGCTTTAGTGCGGGAGAAAGATCCTACGAGCAGTACTTC. It yields the protein CTSSFSAGERSYEQYF. The chain couples TRBV7-2 to TRBJ2-7; 7 bases line up with TRBD2. The CDR3 sequence is 16 residues long. The V and J ends lost 3 bases and 1 base, in that order; junction bases with no gene match: 9. CDR1 is SGHTA and CDR2 is FQGNSA in the germline V gene. Filled out from reference TRBV7-2 and TRBJ2-7, the complete variable domain reads GAGVSQSPSNKVTEKGKDVELRCDPISGHTALYWYRQSLGQGLEFLIYFQGNSAPDKSGLPSDRFSAERTGGSVSTLTIQRTQQEDSAVYLCTSSFSAGERSYEQYFGPGTRLTVT.

The rearrangement links TRBV21-1 to TRBJ1-2; the listed D gene, TRBD1, was not tested against the DNA. TRBV21-1 is a listed pseudogene. The CDR3 runs to 16 residues. The CDR3 loop is CASSSIASGAGYGYTF. The DNA of the CDR3 is TGTGCCAGCAGCTCTATCGCCTCCGGGGCAGGCTATGGCTACACCTTC.

The chain couples TRBV24-1 to TRBJ2-3; 7 bases agree with TRBD1. There are 17 residues in the CDR3. J gave up 3 bases and V 4 bases, and 12 bases lay outside the gene matches. Germline CDR1 reads KGHDR; CDR2 reads SFDVKD. As DNA, the CDR3 is TGTGCCACCAGTGACTTTTCTACAGGGGAAGGTACAGATACGCAGTATTTT. It specifies CATSDFSTGEGTDTQYF.

The chain combines TRBV20-1 with TRBJ1-2; 8 positions agree with TRBD1. Trimming cost V 0 bases and J 2 bases; bases outside gene matches: 8. Germline CDR1 DFQATT, CDR2 SNEGSKA (reference sequence). The length of the CDR3 is 16 residues. The CDR3 DNA sequence: TGCAGTGCTAGAGAGGGTTGGGACAGGCCGAACTATGGCTACACCTTC. Its protein is CSAREGWDRPNYGYTF.

The J gene is TRBJ1-5, the V gene TRBV11-2; no reliable D call. The V gene's germline CDR1 is SGHAT and CDR2 FQNNGV. The CDR3 loop spans 14 amino acids. The V end lost 2 bases, the J end lost 8 bases, and 13 bases lay between the germline ends. CDR3 DNA: TGTGCCAGCAGCTTAAATAGGGTGGGTAAGCCCCAGCATTTT. Its protein product is CASSLNRVGKPQHF.

The chain combines TRBV9 with TRBJ2-3; 12 bases are a match to TRBD2. CDR1 is SGDLS, CDR2 YYNGEE, per germline. This CDR3 has 18 residues. The V segment lost 0 bases and the J segment 4 bases; nucleotides outside the gene matches: 9. CDR3 region: CASSVGLAGGLVADTQYF. The CDR3 DNA reads TGTGCCAGCAGCGTAGGCCTAGCGGGGGGGTTAGTGGCAGATACGCAGTATTTT.

Note on this clonotype: This may arise from a read error, as a much more abundant clone is one base away. This chain links TRBV3-1 with TRBJ2-1; D may correspond to TRBD1 or TRBD2 (7 bases each). Germline-derived CDR1 and CDR2 are LGHDT and YNNKEL (reference sequence). The CDR3 is made up of 15 amino acids. The CDR3 DNA reads TGTGCCGGCAGCCCCAGAGGGGGCGGGGGTGATGAGCAGTTCTTC. Translation gives CAGSPRGGGGDEQFF.

This clonotype has more than one count but fewer than ten. The chain combines TRBV3-1 with TRBJ2-7; D may correspond to TRBD1 or TRBD2 (5 bases each). The length of the CDR3 is 15 residues. Per germline, CDR1 LGHDT and CDR2 YNNKEL (reference sequence). V was trimmed by 0 bases and J by 0 bases, leaving 9 bases between them. Here the CDR3 DNA reads TGTGCCAGCAGCCAAGACGGGGCCCCCTCCTACGAGCAGTACTTC. It yields the protein CASSQDGAPSYEQYF.

V gene TRBV5-1 combines with J gene TRBJ2-1, with 15 positions matching TRBD2. The CDR3 extends over 16 amino acids. The V segment lost 4 bases and the J segment 2 bases; nucleotides outside the gene matches: 1. CDR1 is SGHRS and CDR2 is YFSETQ in the germline V gene. The CDR3 is CASSGTSGGPYNEQFF. DNA for the CDR3: TGCGCCAGCAGCGGGACTAGCGGGGGGCCCTACAATGAGCAGTTCTTC.

CDR3 sequence (DNA): TGTGTCAACAAGTTAGTAGTGGAGCAGTACTTC. As protein: CVNKLVVEQYF. V usage is TRBV6-1 and J usage is TRBJ2-4, with unresolved D. Per the germline V gene, CDR1 is MNHNS and CDR2 is SASEGT. The CDR3 consists of 11 residues.

This clonotype was observed a few times. The chain combines TRBV2 with TRBJ1-2; D unresolved. Germline values: CDR1 SNHLY, CDR2 FYNNEI. CDR3 length: 14 residues. V lost 1 base to trimming and J lost 3 bases, with 9 bases between them. The CDR3 DNA follows: TGTGCCAGCAGTGAAGAGCTCCCAGACTATGGCTACACCTTC. It encodes CASSEELPDYGYTF.

The J gene is TRBJ2-2, the V gene TRBV11-2, with 7 bases lining up with TRBD1. CDR3 length: 15 amino acids. CDR1 is SGHAT and CDR2 is FQNNGV in the germline V gene. V trimming: 5 bases; J trimming: 7 bases; junction bases outside the gene matches: 10. The CDR3 loop is CASSITGERNGELFF. Here the CDR3 DNA reads TGTGCCAGCAGCATCACAGGGGAGCGGAACGGGGAGCTGTTTTTT. Full variable domain (rest looked up from reference TRBV11-2 and TRBJ2-2): EAGVAQSPRYKIIEKRQSVAFWCNPISGHATLYWYQQILGQGPKLLIQFQNNGVVDDSQLPKDRFSAERLKGVDSTLKIQPAKLEDSAVYLCASSITGERNGELFFGEGSRLTVL.

The chain carries TRBV12-3 or TRBV12-4 and TRBJ2-7; a possible D gene is TRBD2 (5 bases). The germline V and J ends were trimmed by 4 bases and 7 bases, with 20 bases remaining between them. The CDR3 is 15 amino acids. CDR3 nucleotide sequence: TGTGCCAGCAGTTATTCGGGGAGAGCGGTGCGGGAGCAGTACTTC. This codes for CASSYSGRAVREQYF.

This clonotype has only one observation. Being one base from a much bigger clone, this may be a read error. This chain links TRBV12-3 or TRBV12-4 with TRBJ2-4; D perhaps matches TRBD2 (5 bases). The CDR3 loop spans 14 amino acids. Trimming cost V 8 bases and J 3 bases, with 14 bases left between them. The CDR3 here is CASLGSLVKNIQYF. In nucleotides, the CDR3 is TGTGCCAGCTTAGGGAGTTTAGTCAAAAACATTCAGTACTTC.

This clonotype was observed a handful of times. The chain carries TRBV6-5 and TRBJ1-6, with a weak D call TRBD1 (6 bases). This CDR3 region has 15 residues. V lost 8 bases and J 0 bases, leaving 11 bases between the germline ends. From germline, CDR1 is MNHEY and CDR2 SVGAGI. CDR3 loop: CASGTGSSYNSPLHF. The CDR3 DNA follows: TGTGCCAGCGGAACAGGGAGCTCCTATAATTCACCCCTCCACTTT.

This clonotype occurred a few times. The chain couples TRBV28 to TRBJ2-3, with D possibly being TRBD1 or TRBD2 (5 bases each). Between the trimmed V and J ends, which lost 11 bases and 0 bases, there was a span of 12 bases. Germline loops: CDR1 MDHEN, CDR2 SYDVKM. The CDR3 runs 13 residues. The CDR3 DNA sequence: TGTGCCGATGGGACCACGAGCACAGATACGCAGTATTTT. Its protein is CADGTTSTDTQYF.

A few counts support this clonotype. This may arise from a read error, as a much more abundant clone is one base away. V usage is TRBV6-1 and J usage is TRBJ1-2; 9 nucleotides line up with TRBD1. Germline values: CDR1 MNHNS, CDR2 SASEGT. The ends lost 9 bases at V and 7 bases at J; junction bases unmatched: 6. The CDR3 runs 12 residues. In DNA form, the CDR3 reads TGTGCCAGGACGACAGGGGGAGGTGGCTACACCTTC. Translating gives CARTTGGGGYTF.

This clonotype was counted at least ten times. V gene TRBV5-1 combines with J gene TRBJ1-2, with 7 bases aligning to TRBD1. The germline V gene has CDR1 SGHRS and CDR2 YFSETQ. The ends lost 4 bases at V and 4 bases at J; junction bases unmatched: 10. The CDR3 contains 15 residues. DNA of the CDR3: TGCGCCAGCAGCAGCGATACGGGACAGTTCTATGGCTACACCTTC. Its translation is CASSSDTGQFYGYTF.

This clonotype came up a few times. The chain combines TRBV12-3 or TRBV12-4 with TRBJ2-1; 10 nucleotides align to TRBD2. V trimming: 1 base; J trimming: 6 bases; junction bases outside the gene matches: 3. The CDR3 contains 15 residues. DNA for the CDR3: TGTGCCAGCAGTTTAGGACTAGCGGGTCCCAATGAGCAGTTCTTC. Translated: CASSLGLAGPNEQFF.

This clonotype was seen a handful of times. This rearrangement joins TRBV18 to TRBJ2-7; D is unresolved. The J call may be mistaken, given a closer DNA end match to TRBJ2-5. Germline CDR1 KGHSH, CDR2 LQKENI. The CDR3 extends over 15 amino acids. DNA for the CDR3: TGTGCCAGCTCTCCCACAGAAGGTCACAAAGAGACCCAGTACTTC. It yields the protein CASSPTEGHKETQYF.